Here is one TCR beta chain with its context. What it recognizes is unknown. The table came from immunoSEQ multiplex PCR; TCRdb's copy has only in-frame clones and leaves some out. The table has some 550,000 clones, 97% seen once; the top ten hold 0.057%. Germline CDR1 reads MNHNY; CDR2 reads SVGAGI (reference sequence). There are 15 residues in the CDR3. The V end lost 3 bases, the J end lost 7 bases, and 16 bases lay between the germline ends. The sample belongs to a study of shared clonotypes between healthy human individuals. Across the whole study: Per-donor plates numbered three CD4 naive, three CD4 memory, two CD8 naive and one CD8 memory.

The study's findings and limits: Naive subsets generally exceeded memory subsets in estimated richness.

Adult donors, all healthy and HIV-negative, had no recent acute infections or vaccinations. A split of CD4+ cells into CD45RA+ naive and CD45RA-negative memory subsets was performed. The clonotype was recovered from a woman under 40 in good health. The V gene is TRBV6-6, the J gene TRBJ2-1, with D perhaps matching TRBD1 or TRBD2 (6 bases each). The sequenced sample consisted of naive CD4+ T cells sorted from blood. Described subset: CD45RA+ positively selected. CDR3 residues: CASSYSGAVMNEQFF. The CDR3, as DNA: TGTGCCAGCAGTTATTCGGGGGCGGTAATGAATGAGCAGTTCTTC.